This T cell receptor (beta chain) stems from a study of radiation and T cells in renal cell carcinoma. The germline gives CDR1 SGHRS, CDR2 YFSETQ. V trimming: 0 bases; J trimming: 9 bases; junction bases outside the gene matches: 4. The CDR3 runs to 14 residues. Generated by immunoSEQ multiplex PCR, the TCRdb table keeps only in-frame clones and is missing some. The sample carries 65,000 to 80,000 clones, 80% to 90% recorded once. The time point denotes: blood 2 weeks post-SBRT. Described treatment: 15 Gy SBRT to primary tumor, nephrectomy 4 weeks later. The tumor was a clear cell renal cell carcinoma.

The specimen was blood, collected from a patient whose treatment included radiotherapy and nephrectomy. This clonotype was obtained from a woman aged 50 to 60 with renal cell carcinoma. The rearrangement uses TRBV5-1 and TRBJ2-1; the match to TRBD2 covers 9 bases. Here the CDR3 DNA reads TGCGCCAGCAGCTTGGTAGCGGGAGAGGGTGAGCAGTTCTTC. Protein: CASSLVAGEGEQFF.